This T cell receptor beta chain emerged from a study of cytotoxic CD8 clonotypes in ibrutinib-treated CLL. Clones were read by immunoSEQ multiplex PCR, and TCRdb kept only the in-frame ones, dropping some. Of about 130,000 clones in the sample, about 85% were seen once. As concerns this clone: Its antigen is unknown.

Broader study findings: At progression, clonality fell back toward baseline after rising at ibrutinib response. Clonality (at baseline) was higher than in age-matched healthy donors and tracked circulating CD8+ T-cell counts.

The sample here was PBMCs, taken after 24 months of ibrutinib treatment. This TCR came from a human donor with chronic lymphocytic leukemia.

The CDR3 protein is CASSPRGAVGQFF. As DNA, the CDR3 is TGTGCCAGCAGCCCCAGGGGGGCAGTTGGGCAGTTCTTC. V and J are TRBV7-2 and TRBJ2-1, with TRBD1 as a possible D gene (7 bases). There are 13 residues in the CDR3. Deletions cut 5 bases from V and 12 bases from J, with 17 bases between. Germline V CDR1 and CDR2: SGHTA, FQGNSA.